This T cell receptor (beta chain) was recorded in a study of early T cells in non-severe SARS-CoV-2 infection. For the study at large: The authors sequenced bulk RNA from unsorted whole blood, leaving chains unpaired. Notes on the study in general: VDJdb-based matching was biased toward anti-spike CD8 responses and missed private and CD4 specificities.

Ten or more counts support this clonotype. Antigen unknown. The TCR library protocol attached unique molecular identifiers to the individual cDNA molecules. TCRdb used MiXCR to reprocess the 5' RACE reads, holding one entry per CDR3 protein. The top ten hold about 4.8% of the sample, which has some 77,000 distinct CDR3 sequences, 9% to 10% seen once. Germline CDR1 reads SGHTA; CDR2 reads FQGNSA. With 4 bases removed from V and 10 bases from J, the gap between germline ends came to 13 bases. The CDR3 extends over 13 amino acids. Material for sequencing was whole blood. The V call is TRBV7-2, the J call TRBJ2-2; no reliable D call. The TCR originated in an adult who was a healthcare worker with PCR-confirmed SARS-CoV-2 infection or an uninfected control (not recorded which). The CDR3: CASSSPGPQELFF. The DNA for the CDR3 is TGTGCCAGCAGCTCGCCGGGTCCTCAGGAGCTGTTTTTT.